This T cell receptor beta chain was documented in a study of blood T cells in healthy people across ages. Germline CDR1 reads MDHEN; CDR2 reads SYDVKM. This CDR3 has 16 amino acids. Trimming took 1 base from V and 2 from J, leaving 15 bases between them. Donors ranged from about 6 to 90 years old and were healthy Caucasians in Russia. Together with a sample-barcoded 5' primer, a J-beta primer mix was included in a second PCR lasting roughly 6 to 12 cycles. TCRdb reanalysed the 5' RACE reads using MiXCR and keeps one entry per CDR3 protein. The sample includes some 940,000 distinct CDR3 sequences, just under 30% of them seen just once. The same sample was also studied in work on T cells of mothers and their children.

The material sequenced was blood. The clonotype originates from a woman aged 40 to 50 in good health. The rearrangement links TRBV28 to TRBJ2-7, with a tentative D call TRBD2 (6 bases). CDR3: CASSLLRDSQTYEQYF. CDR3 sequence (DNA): TGTGCCAGCAGTTTATTACGGGACTCCCAAACCTACGAGCAGTACTTC.